These 15 T cell receptor beta chains originate from one sample sequenced in a study of cytomegalovirus exposure and HLA in healthy donors. The repertoire was sequenced with immunoSEQ multiplex PCR; TCRdb's copy has only in-frame clones and lacks some. The table includes hundreds of thousands of clones, roughly 90% detected once. The sequenced sample was PBMCs. These receptors were obtained from a young woman in good health and CMV-seronegative.

The chain uses TRBV6-6 and TRBJ1-2; D gene ambiguous. Germline V gene data show CDR1 as MNHNY and CDR2 as SVGAGI (reference sequence). This CDR3 contains 14 residues. Trimming cost V 2 bases and J 7 bases, with 14 bases left between them. The CDR3 loop reads CASSYGKQLTGYTF. CDR3 nucleotide sequence: TGTGCCAGCAGTTACGGTAAACAGCTTACTGGCTACACCTTC.

The rearrangement joins TRBV5-1 to TRBJ2-3; 11 bases are a match to TRBD1. J lost 3 bases, V lost 3 bases, and 3 bases had no gene match. The CDR3 runs to 15 residues. In germline, CDR1 is SGHRS, CDR2 YFSETQ. CDR3 coding DNA: TGCGCCAGCAGCTACCGGGACAGGGGGACAGATACGCAGTATTTT. Encoded protein: CASSYRDRGTDTQYF.

This chain links TRBV6-5 with TRBJ1-5; D unresolved. V lost 4 bases and J lost 2, with 6 bases in between. The germline CDR1 and CDR2 sequences are MNHEY and SVGAGI. The CDR3 is 13 amino acids. The CDR3, as DNA: TGTGCCAGCAGTTCTTATGGCAATCAGCCCCAGCATTTT. It codes for CASSSYGNQPQHF.

The rearrangement links TRBV7-6 to TRBJ2-7; D might be TRBD1 (6 bases). CDR3 length: 15 residues. The V gene lost 4 bases and the J gene lost 2 bases, with 15 bases spanning the gap. Germline CDR1 is SGHVS and CDR2 is FNYEAQ. The CDR3 DNA reads as TGTGCCAGCAGCTCAGGGGTAGGACAGACCTACGAGCAGTACTTC. Protein: CASSSGVGQTYEQYF.

The rearrangement uses TRBV12-5 and TRBJ2-2, with 12 nucleotides matching TRBD1. After removal of 4 bases from V and 6 bases from J, the junction contained 12 bases not matched to a gene. This CDR3 spans 18 amino acids. Looked up from germline, CDR1 is LGHNT and CDR2 is FRNRAP. Here the CDR3 DNA reads TGTGCTAGTGGTTCTTCAGAACGGGGACAGGGGGCCGCCGGGGAGCTGTTTTTT. Encoded protein: CASGSSERGQGAAGELFF.

The chain has TRBV29-1 and TRBJ1-4; a weak D match, TRBD1 (6 bases). Germline CDR1 reads SQVTM; CDR2 reads ANQGSEA. The V end lost 1 base, the J end lost 2 bases, and 8 bases lay between the germline ends. The CDR3 extends over 14 amino acids. The CDR3 DNA reads as TGCAGCGTTGAAGGGGGGCCGACTAATGAAAAACTGTTTTTT. This translates into CSVEGGPTNEKLFF. Full variable domain (outside the CDR3, taken from reference TRBV29-1 and TRBJ1-4): SAVISQKPSRDICQRGTSLTIQCQVDSQVTMMFWYRQQPGQSLTLIATANQGSEATYESGFVIDKFPISRPNLTFSTLTVSNMSPEDSSIYLCSVEGGPTNEKLFFGSGTQLSVL.

This clone was detected only once. The gene calls are TRBV30 and TRBJ2-5, with a possible D match to TRBD2 (5 bases). V lost 0 bases and J lost 4, with 9 bases in between. The CDR3 is 13 amino acids. The germline CDR1 and CDR2 sequences are GTSNPN and SVGIG (reference sequence). The CDR3 is CAWSVRDVETQYF. CDR3 nucleotide sequence: TGTGCCTGGAGTGTACGGGATGTAGAGACCCAGTACTTC.

This sequence joins TRBV19 and TRBJ2-1; TRBD2 matches at 9 bases. This CDR3 has 17 amino acids. Germline V gene sequence: CDR1 LNHDA, CDR2 SQIVND (reference sequence). J lost 8 bases, V lost 1 base, and 12 bases had no gene match. CDR3 region: CASSIGFRRGGLDEQFF. CDR3 in DNA: TGTGCCAGTAGTATAGGATTCAGGCGGGGGGGTCTCGATGAGCAGTTCTTC.

The rearrangement joins TRBV9 to TRBJ1-2; D may be TRBD1 (6 bases). Germline loops: CDR1 SGDLS, CDR2 YYNGEE. Trimming shortened V by 4 bases and J by 7 bases, and 11 bases separated the two germline ends. The CDR3 extends over 12 amino acids. The CDR3 nucleotides are TGTGCCAGCAGCACTCGACAGGTTGGCTACACCTTC. Translated, it gives CASSTRQVGYTF.

This chain connects TRBV30 to TRBJ2-7; 9 bases fit TRBD1. V shed 3 bases, J shed 7 bases, and the junction held 4 bases outside the gene matches. This CDR3 comprises 12 residues. The germline V gene has CDR1 GTSNPN and CDR2 SVGIG (reference sequence). This chain's CDR3 is CAWSYRGQEQYF. CDR3 sequence (DNA): TGTGCCTGGAGCTACAGGGGGCAGGAGCAGTACTTC.

Only one count was recorded for this clone. This chain joins TRBV28 and TRBJ1-5; TRBD1 agrees at 9 bases. Germline V gene sequence: CDR1 MDHEN, CDR2 SYDVKM. The CDR3 is made up of 17 amino acids. V trimming: 3 bases; J trimming: 1 base; junction bases outside the gene matches: 7. The CDR3 coding sequence is TGTGCCAGCAGTTTTGGGGACAGGGTTCGGAGCAATCAGCCCCAGCATTTT. Protein product: CASSFGDRVRSNQPQHF.

The V gene is TRBV30, the J gene TRBJ2-2; D is ambiguous. The CDR3 length is 14 residues. Trimming left V 0 bases short and J 4 bases short, with 9 bases between. CDR1 is GTSNPN, CDR2 SVGIG, per germline (reference sequence). This CDR3 is CAWSVGRVTGELFF. For the CDR3, the DNA is TGTGCCTGGAGTGTCGGTAGAGTCACCGGGGAGCTGTTTTTT.

V gene TRBV30 combines with J gene TRBJ2-2, with 14 bases identical to TRBD2. Trimming at V came to 7 bases and at J to 1 base, leaving 5 bases not matched to a gene. The CDR3 consists of 16 residues. CDR1 is GTSNPN, CDR2 SVGIG, per germline (reference sequence). This CDR3 is CASTGTSGGNTGELFF. CDR3 bases: TGTGCCTCCACCGGGACTAGCGGGGGGAACACCGGGGAGCTGTTTTTT.

This sequence joins TRBV4-2 and TRBJ1-3; no firm D call. Per the germline V gene, CDR1 is LGHNA and CDR2 is YNFKEQ. The CDR3 loop spans 17 amino acids. The ends were cut back, 4 bases at V and 4 bases at J, with 20 bases in the middle. The CDR3 DNA is TGTGCCAGCAGCCCCCGACTGGCCGCGGGAATAGGAAACACCATATATTTT. Translating gives CASSPRLAAGIGNTIYF.

Here the CDR3 reads CASSVGGRYGYTF. CDR3 DNA: TGTGCCAGCTCCGTTGGGGGCCGCTATGGCTACACCTTC. The V call is TRBV11-2, the J call TRBJ1-2; tentative D call: TRBD1 (6 bases). V dropped 8 bases and J dropped 4 bases, with 14 bases sitting between them. Germline V gene lookup returns CDR1 SGHAT and CDR2 FQNNGV. This CDR3 spans 13 amino acids.